This entry is about one T cell receptor (beta chain). The antigen remains unidentified. Germline V CDR1 and CDR2: LGHNA, YSLEER. The CDR3 covers 13 residues. This record belongs to a study of CXCR3-negative and CXCR3-positive naive CD8 T cells. General study findings and limits: Diversity proved comparably high across both naive subsets and much lower in memory CD8+ cells. Compared with CXCR3-negative naive cells, CXCR3-positive naive cells showed more hydrophobic TRB CDR3s.

UMI-labeled TRB cDNA libraries were prepared by 5' RACE. TCRdb reprocessed the 5' RACE reads, keeping one entry per CDR3 protein, no DNA. The sample data list some 68,000 distinct CDR3 sequences. The source of this sequence is a human donor in good health. Some clones in this sample may be carry-over from other donors' samples. The chain has TRBV4-3 and TRBJ2-1. The source material was naive CXCR3+ CD8+ T cells from blood. Described subset: CD45RO-CCR7+CD27+CD95- naive CD8+ T cells expressing CXCR3 (TNR3+). The chain's CDR3 is CASSQDTGNEQFF.